This T cell receptor (beta chain) is from a study of Graves' ophthalmopathy and Graves' hyperthyroidism. The wider study: At initial diagnosis, peripheral blood was obtained, and this preceded any treatment.

Whole-study findings and limits: Most clonotypes expanded in thyroid above 0.001 frequency were present in blood too.

Having ophthalmopathy, the donors showed moderate-to-severe activity, CAS ≥3 and NOSPECS ≥4, with disease lasting under 3 months. Uncontrolled infections, pregnancy, lactation or other autoimmune diseases led to patient exclusion. Amplified TCR beta CDR3 regions were obtained using RNA transcripts as template. The first round was an RT-PCR with HTBI primers, and the second round was a multiplex PCR. TCRdb redid the calling of the multiplex PCR reads with MiXCR, one entry per CDR3 protein. The data hold some 150,000 distinct CDR3 sequences, with around 40% observed a single time. Germline CDR1 and CDR2: SGHNT and YENEEA. This CDR3 region has 14 residues. Trimming removed 3 bases at V and 5 bases at J, with 13 bases between. Of note for this clonotype: Its specificity is unknown. Given the absence of the conserved phenylalanine or tryptophan at the CDR3 end, a read error is likely.

This chain joins TRBV11-3 and TRBJ2-5; maybe TRBD2 (5 bases). Source material: peripheral blood. The receptor was derived from a man under 40 with Graves' ophthalmopathy. CDR3 sequence reads: CASSFGGGLETQYS. For the CDR3, the DNA is TGTGCCAGCAGCTTCGGCGGCGGGTTGGAGACCCAGTACTCA.